This entry lists 2 T cell receptor beta chains sequenced from one sample in a study of T cells in women clearing cervical HPV infection. The data were produced by immunoSEQ multiplex PCR, yet TCRdb's version contains in-frame clones alone and is incomplete. This table lists around 21,000 clones. Source material: blood buffy coat. These receptors were collected from a woman aged 18 to 75 with a cervical HPV16 infection that either progressed to CIN3+ or cleared (not recorded which).

As for this clone: The CDR3 end is not reached by the read, which stops 3 residues before it; the germline J gene fills it in. This sample includes further DNA sequences coding for the same CDR3. This chain connects TRBV12-3 or TRBV12-4 to TRBJ1-2; D ambiguous. The CDR3 is 11 amino acids. The DNA read from the CDR3 is TGTGCCAGCAGTTTAAACAGTGGT. Translation: CASSLNSG. The entire CDR3 is CASSLNSGYTF.

This clone counts as medium-sized by frequency. The read ends 3 residues shy of where the CDR3 ends; the end is completed using the germline J gene. The rearrangement joins TRBV19 to TRBJ2-4, with D possibly TRBD1 on 6 matching bases. CDR1 is LNHDA and CDR2 is SQIVND in the germline V gene (reference sequence). V lost 5 bases and J 4 bases, leaving 15 bases between the germline ends. The CDR3 spans 15 residues. Partial CDR3 DNA: TGTGCCAGTAGTCTCCTAGGACAGAAAAAAAACATT. Its protein is CASSLLGQKKNI. The complete CDR3 protein is CASSLLGQKKNIQYF. The whole variable domain, filled in from reference TRBV19 and TRBJ2-4, reads DGGITQSPKYLFRKEGQNVTLSCEQNLNHDAMYWYRQDPGQGLRLIYYSQIVNDFQKGDIAEGYSVSREKKESFPLTVTSAQKNPTAFYLCASSLLGQKKNIQYFGAGTRLSVL.